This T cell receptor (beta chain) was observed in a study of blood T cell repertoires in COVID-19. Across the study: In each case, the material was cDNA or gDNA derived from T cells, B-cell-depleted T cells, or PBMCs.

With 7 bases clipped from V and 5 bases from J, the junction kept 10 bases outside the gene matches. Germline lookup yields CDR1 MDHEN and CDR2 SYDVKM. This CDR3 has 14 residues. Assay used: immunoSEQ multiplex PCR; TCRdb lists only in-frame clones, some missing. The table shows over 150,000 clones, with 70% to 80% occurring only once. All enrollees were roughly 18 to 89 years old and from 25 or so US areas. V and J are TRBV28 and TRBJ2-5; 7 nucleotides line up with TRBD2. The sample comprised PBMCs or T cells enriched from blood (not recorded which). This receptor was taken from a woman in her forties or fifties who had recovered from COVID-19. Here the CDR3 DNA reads TGTGCCAGCACTCCCCCTGGGGGAGGGGAGACCCAGTACTTC. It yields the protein CASTPPGGGETQYF.